Shown below are 20 T cell receptor beta chains from a single sample sequenced in a study of T-cell reconstitution after alpha-beta-depleted transplantation in children. The library targeted TCRbeta and was prepared with unique molecular identifiers. TCRdb re-derived calls from the PCR reads in MiXCR, one entry per CDR3 protein. The data show about 310,000 distinct CDR3 sequences, with around 25% seen just once and roughly 11% held by the top ten. This specimen was PBMCs, mostly from graft donor cells, taken 180 days after TCRalphabeta/CD19-depleted stem cell transplant. The receptors stem from a male patient between 10 and 17 years old who had a stem cell transplant for acute lymphoblastic leukemia, so the T cells may come from the graft donor.

The chain employs TRBV4-2 and TRBJ1-2; unclear D gene. Germline CDR1 LGHNA, CDR2 YNFKEQ. There are 15 residues in the CDR3. Trimming pared 4 bases from V and 2 bases from J, leaving 14 bases between. CDR3 sequence: CASSRKKDGNYGYTF. CDR3 coding DNA: TGTGCCAGCAGCCGAAAGAAGGACGGGAACTATGGCTACACCTTC.

This chain connects TRBV29-1 to TRBJ2-1, with D perhaps matching TRBD1 (5 bases). Germline assignment: CDR1 SQVTM and CDR2 ANQGSEA. The CDR3 consists of 14 residues. Trimming took off 0 bases at V and 6 bases at J, with 12 bases between the two ends. The CDR3 spells CSVEDHARGNEQFF. The CDR3, as DNA: TGCAGCGTTGAAGATCACGCTAGGGGCAATGAGCAGTTCTTC.

This clonotype was detected a few times. The gene calls are TRBV6-6 and TRBJ1-1; perhaps TRBD1 as D (6 bases). V lost 7 bases to trimming and J lost 7 bases, with 16 bases between them. The CDR3 totals 13 residues. CDR1 is MNHNY and CDR2 is SVGAGI in the germline V gene (reference sequence). The CDR3 is CASTIAGAVEAFF. Here the CDR3 DNA reads TGTGCCAGCACCATAGCGGGGGCGGTTGAAGCTTTCTTT.

This clonotype showed up just a few times. The V gene is TRBV11-3, the J gene TRBJ2-5; 12 positions agree with TRBD2. This CDR3 contains 16 residues. V shed 1 base, J shed 3 bases, and the junction held 3 bases outside the gene matches. CDR1 is SGHNT and CDR2 is YENEEA in the germline V gene. The chain's CDR3 is CASSLGRTSGKETQYF. Written as DNA, the CDR3 is TGTGCCAGCAGCTTAGGTCGGACTAGCGGGAAAGAGACCCAGTACTTC.

The rearrangement joins TRBV19 to TRBJ1-2; no definite D call. V was pared by 3 bases and J by 5 bases, with 10 bases between. CDR3 length equals 13 residues. Germline assignment: CDR1 LNHDA and CDR2 SQIVND (reference sequence). In DNA, the CDR3 is TGTGCCAGTAGTATTATTCCGGAGTATGGCTACACCTTC. Translating it yields CASSIIPEYGYTF.

This clonotype was seen a handful of times. V and J are TRBV5-1 and TRBJ2-3, with 7 bases fitting TRBD1. Looked up from germline, CDR1 is SGHRS and CDR2 is YFSETQ. J was trimmed by 2 bases and V by 1 base; bases with no gene match: 4. The CDR3 is made up of 15 amino acids. The CDR3 loop is CASSLFDRDTDTQYF. CDR3 bases: TGCGCCAGCAGCTTGTTCGACAGGGACACAGATACGCAGTATTTT.

Turning to this clonotype: The junction and the germline gene differ at one end; a read error may be behind it. V is TRBV30 and J is TRBJ2-3; D could derive from TRBD1 or TRBD2 (5 bases each). Germline loops: CDR1 GTSNPN, CDR2 SVGIG (reference sequence). This CDR3 region has 12 residues. The CDR3 reads CAWSVLGDRQYF. CDR3 nucleotide sequence: TGTGCCTGGAGTGTACTGGGGGATAGGCAGTATTTT. Complete variable domain (other parts from reference TRBV30 and TRBJ2-3): SQTIHQWPATLVQPVGSPLSLECTVEGTSNPNLYWYRQAAGRGLQLLFYSVGIGQISSEVPQNLSASRPQDRQFILSSKKLLLSDSGFYLCAWSVLGDRQYFGPGTRLTVL.

This clonotype occurred many times. The CDR3 DNA reads TGTGCCAGCAGCTTATTCGGGACAGGGCAGGCCGGGGAGCTGTTTTTT. Amino acids: CASSLFGTGQAGELFF. V and J are TRBV7-2 and TRBJ2-2; TRBD1 aligns across 9 bases. This CDR3 region has 16 residues. Germline V lookup: CDR1 SGHTA, CDR2 FQGNSA. Trimming removed 2 bases from V and 6 bases from J; junction bases left unmatched: 7.

The table lists this clonotype with a count of one. The chain links TRBV27 to TRBJ2-3; D is possibly TRBD1 (7 bases). Trimming stripped 6 bases from V and 5 bases from J, with 12 bases between. CDR3 length: 13 residues. Germline V gene data show CDR1 as MNHEY and CDR2 as SMNVEV (reference sequence). CDR3 nucleotide sequence: TGTGCCAGCAGGTTTCAGGGGGGAGATACGCAGTATTTT. It codes for CASRFQGGDTQYF.

The chain has TRBV29-1 and TRBJ1-2, with D uncertain. The CDR3 runs to 14 residues. Between the trimmed V and J ends, which lost 1 base and 3 bases, there was a span of 12 bases. Looked up from germline, CDR1 is SQVTM and CDR2 is ANQGSEA. This CDR3 is CSVEGFFGDYGYTF. Here the CDR3 DNA reads TGCAGCGTTGAAGGGTTTTTCGGGGACTATGGCTACACCTTC.

In DNA, the CDR3 is TGTGCCAGCAGCTTAGGGCTAGCGGGAGGGCCGCTCTCCTACGAGCAGTACTTC. It specifies CASSLGLAGGPLSYEQYF. The rearrangement uses TRBV7-2 and TRBJ2-7; TRBD2 agrees at 12 bases. CDR3 size: 18 residues. CDR1 and CDR2 from the germline V gene are SGHTA and FQGNSA. The V segment lost 1 base and the J segment 0 bases; nucleotides outside the gene matches: 7.

The rearrangement joins TRBV29-1 to TRBJ2-2; a possible D gene is TRBD1 (6 bases). The CDR3 runs to 15 residues. Germline CDR1 SQVTM, CDR2 ANQGSEA. Trimming removed 4 bases at V and 2 bases at J, with 14 bases between. The CDR3 is CSVVLGHLNTGELFF. Here the CDR3 DNA reads TGCAGCGTTGTTCTGGGACACCTAAACACCGGGGAGCTGTTTTTT.

DNA for the CDR3: TGTGCCAGCGCAAGGGACAGGTCCGGGCCAGCCAAAAACATTCAGTACTTC. Translation: CASARDRSGPAKNIQYF. The chain has TRBV21-1 and TRBJ2-4; the table gives TRBD1 as D, unverified against the DNA. TRBV21-1 corresponds to a pseudogene. The CDR3 consists of 17 residues.

The chain links TRBV5-1 to TRBJ2-7; 7 positions agree with TRBD1. Trimming at V came to 2 bases and at J to 3 bases, leaving 5 bases not matched to a gene. This CDR3 region has 14 residues. The germline CDR1 and CDR2 sequences are SGHRS and YFSETQ. This CDR3 is CASSFGQVLYEQYF. The CDR3 bases are TGCGCCAGCAGCTTCGGACAGGTCCTCTACGAGCAGTACTTC.

This clonotype has a handful of counts. The chain has TRBV9 and TRBJ2-5; 12 bases are shared with TRBD1. The J segment lost 2 bases and the V segment lost 4 bases, leaving 6 bases of the junction unmatched. The CDR3 loop spans 16 amino acids. CDR1 SGDLS and CDR2 YYNGEE come from the germline V gene. Here the CDR3 DNA reads TGTGCCAGCAGCAGGGGACAGGGGGCACGGCAAGAGACCCAGTACTTC. The encoded protein is CASSRGQGARQETQYF.

This chain links TRBV5-4 with TRBJ2-7; D gene ambiguous. Looked up from germline, CDR1 is SGHNT and CDR2 is YYREEE (reference sequence). This CDR3 has 15 residues. V shed 1 base and J shed 1 base, with 12 bases lying between them. This CDR3 is CASSLSAISSYEQYF. The CDR3 region has the DNA TGTGCCAGCAGCTTGAGTGCTATTTCTTCCTACGAGCAGTACTTC.

The V gene is TRBV18, the J gene TRBJ2-3; TRBD1 aligns across 8 bases. From germline, CDR1 is KGHSH and CDR2 LQKENI. CDR3 length equals 15 residues. J gave up 3 bases and V 0 bases, and 2 bases lay outside the gene matches. The CDR3 loop reads CASSPPRQGTDTQYF. CDR3 nucleotides: TGTGCCAGCTCACCACCAAGACAGGGGACAGATACGCAGTATTTT. The full variable domain, in which reference TRBV18 and TRBJ2-3 provide the parts outside the CDR3, is NAGVMQNPRHLVRRRGQEARLRCSPMKGHSHVYWYRQLPEEGLKFMVYLQKENIIDESGMPKERFSAEFPKEGPSILRIQQVVRGDSAAYFCASSPPRQGTDTQYFGPGTRLTVL.

This clonotype appeared a few times. This rearrangement joins TRBV5-1 to TRBJ1-5; 7 nucleotides match TRBD1. V was pared by 4 bases and J by 7 bases, with 11 bases of the junction left unmatched. Germline lookup yields CDR1 SGHRS and CDR2 YFSETQ. This CDR3 comprises 15 residues. The CDR3 sequence: CASSALGDSGQPQHF. The CDR3 coding sequence is TGCGCCAGCAGCGCCTTGGGGGACAGTGGACAGCCCCAGCATTTT.

The table lists this clonotype with many counts. The chain has TRBV5-1 and TRBJ2-1; 12 bases map to TRBD2. With 3 bases clipped from V and 2 bases from J, the junction kept 0 bases outside the gene matches. CDR1 is SGHRS and CDR2 is YFSETQ in the germline V gene. This CDR3 comprises 15 residues. CDR3 in DNA: TGCGCCAGCAGCTGGACTAGCGGGACCTACAATGAGCAGTTCTTC. Translated: CASSWTSGTYNEQFF.

This clonotype occurred a few times. The V and J genes are TRBV24-1 and TRBJ1-2, with a tentative D call TRBD1 (5 bases). This CDR3 is built from 13 residues. Germline-derived CDR1 and CDR2 are KGHDR and SFDVKD. V was clipped by 3 bases and J by 6 bases, with 10 bases between them. DNA of the CDR3: TGTGCCACCAGTGATCAGGGTTATGATGGCTACACCTTC. Its protein is CATSDQGYDGYTF.